This TCR beta chain was obtained from a study of blood T cell repertoires in COVID-19. TCRdb's table, derived via immunoSEQ multiplex PCR, lists solely in-frame clones and lacks some. Seen here are approximately 47,000 clones, 86% observed once, and the top ten hold over 2%. Germline V lookup: CDR1 LGHDT, CDR2 YNNKEL (reference sequence). The CDR3 runs to 17 residues. Worth noting for this clone: One end of the junction is discordant with germline, which a read error may explain.

The TCR comes from a woman aged 60-70 years with acute or convalescent COVID-19. The sample consisted of peripheral blood. This sequence joins TRBV3-1 (or the pseudogene TRBV3-2) and TRBJ2-7; TRBD2 matches at 7 bases. In DNA, the CDR3 is TGTGCCAGCAGTCAAGAGGCCCTCAGGACTAGGGGCGCCGAGCAGTACTTC. Amino acid sequence: CASSQEALRTRGAEQYF.